What follows are 20 T cell receptor beta chains derived from one specimen sequenced in a study of shared clonotypes between healthy human individuals. Profiling relied on immunoSEQ multiplex PCR, and the TCRdb table lists in-frame clones only, not all of them. The sample includes over a million clones, about 77% seen only once; the top ten take approximately 1.5%. Input material: memory CD4+ T cells sorted from blood. As for subset: CD45RA-negative fraction. The source of these receptors is a man aged 18 to 30 in good health.

This clone was observed a handful of times. V and J are TRBV9 and TRBJ1-2; D might be TRBD1 (5 bases). The germline V gene has CDR1 SGDLS and CDR2 YYNGEE. The V end lost 2 bases, the J end lost 7 bases, and 12 bases lay between the germline ends. The CDR3 extends over 13 amino acids. CDR3 sequence (DNA): TGTGCCAGCAGCGTCGAGGGGTATGGTGGCTACACCTTC. This translates into CASSVEGYGGYTF.

This clone was observed many times. Other DNA sequences of this sample code for an identical CDR3. The CDR3 loop is CASSLVWETQYF. CDR3 DNA sequence: TGCGCCAGCAGCTTGGTGTGGGAGACCCAGTACTTC. This chain uses TRBV5-1 with TRBJ2-5; D gene uncertain. Trimming stripped 0 bases from V and 5 bases from J, with 5 bases between. CDR1 and CDR2 from the germline V gene are SGHRS and YFSETQ. This CDR3 has 12 residues.

The gene calls are TRBV5-1 and TRBJ2-3; 14 bases match TRBD2. J lost 6 bases, V lost 0 bases, and 3 bases had no gene match. The CDR3 sequence is 16 residues long. The germline V gene encodes CDR1 SGHRS and CDR2 YFSETQ. The CDR3 DNA sequence: TGCGCCAGCAGCTTGGCGACTAGCGGGGGGGCCGATACGCAGTATTTT. The encoded protein is CASSLATSGGADTQYF.

The V call is TRBV5-6, the J call TRBJ2-5; the D is unclear. CDR1 and CDR2 (germline): SGHDT, YYEEEE. This CDR3 contains 11 residues. The ends were cut back, 1 base at V and 6 bases at J, with 4 bases in the middle. CDR3 loop: CASSLLKTQYF. CDR3 in DNA: TGTGCCAGCAGCTTGTTAAAGACCCAGTACTTC.

The chain joins TRBV15 to TRBJ2-1; D ambiguous. The V gene lost 0 bases and the J gene lost 2 bases, with 8 bases spanning the gap. The CDR3 totals 15 residues. The germline gives CDR1 LNHNV, CDR2 YYDKDF (reference sequence). CDR3 bases: TGTGCCACCAGCAGAGAAGTGGGGACCTACAATGAGCAGTTCTTC. Translation: CATSREVGTYNEQFF.

The rearrangement joins TRBV10-3 to TRBJ2-5, with D possibly called TRBD1 or TRBD2 (5 bases each). This CDR3 is 17 amino acids long. Germline V lookup: CDR1 ENHRY, CDR2 SYGVKD. V was trimmed by 0 bases and J by 4 bases, leaving 18 bases between them. The CDR3 reads CAISESPPGKGRETQYF. Written as DNA, the CDR3 is TGTGCCATCAGTGAGTCCCCCCCAGGGAAAGGGAGAGAGACCCAGTACTTC.

The chain carries TRBV7-9 and TRBJ2-2, with a tentative D call TRBD2 (6 bases). Trimming left V 2 bases short and J 0 bases short, with 10 bases between. The CDR3 length is 16 residues. Germline lookup yields CDR1 SEHNR and CDR2 FQNEAQ (reference sequence). The CDR3, as DNA: TGTGCCAGCAGCTTACTCGCGGGAACGAACACCGGGGAGCTGTTTTTT. This sequence encodes CASSLLAGTNTGELFF.

With respect to this clone: Other DNA sequences in this specimen translate into the identical CDR3. The rearrangement uses TRBV5-6 and TRBJ1-5; the D is unclear. The CDR3 has 13 amino acids. Trimming cost V 0 bases and J 4 bases, with 5 bases left between them. Per germline, CDR1 SGHDT and CDR2 YYEEEE. CDR3 region: CASSLGPNQPQHF. The CDR3 DNA sequence: TGTGCCAGCAGCTTGGGACCAAATCAGCCCCAGCATTTT.

The chain has TRBV18 and TRBJ2-7; D may be TRBD2 (6 bases). The CDR3 totals 14 residues. Germline CDR1 reads KGHSH; CDR2 reads LQKENI. Trimming stripped 0 bases from V and 2 bases from J, with 8 bases between. This CDR3 is CASSPPSSAYEQYF. CDR3 bases: TGTGCCAGCTCACCACCCTCTAGCGCCTACGAGCAGTACTTC.

The chain recombines TRBV6-5 with TRBJ1-1; the match to TRBD1 covers 9 bases. The V gene's germline CDR1 is MNHEY and CDR2 SVGAGI. V lost 5 bases to trimming and J lost 1 base; unmatched junction nucleotides: 5. CDR3 length equals 15 residues. The CDR3 region is CASSGGQGKNTEAFF. The CDR3 nucleotides are TGTGCCAGCAGTGGGGGACAGGGAAAGAACACTGAAGCTTTCTTT.

The chain employs TRBV5-4 and TRBJ2-2; 8 bases map to TRBD1. This CDR3 spans 15 amino acids. Trimming took 4 bases from V and 0 from J; bases not matched to a gene: 2. Germline CDR1 reads SGHNT; CDR2 reads YYREEE (reference sequence). The CDR3 region has the DNA TGTGCCAGCAGCCTACAGGGGGCGAACACCGGGGAGCTGTTTTTT. This encodes CASSLQGANTGELFF.

The rearrangement links TRBV5-4 to TRBJ2-3, with 11 bases lining up with TRBD2. The germline V gene encodes CDR1 SGHNT and CDR2 YYREEE (reference sequence). The length of the CDR3 is 18 residues. Trimming cost V 0 bases and J 0 bases; bases outside gene matches: 6. Written as DNA, the CDR3 is TGTGCCAGCAGCTTGGTTGGTAGCGGGGGGGCTAGCACAGATACGCAGTATTTT. Its translation: CASSLVGSGGASTDTQYF.

The V gene is TRBV11-1, the J gene TRBJ1-6; 7 nucleotides line up with TRBD1. Germline values: CDR1 SGHAT, CDR2 FQDESV (reference sequence). CDR3 length: 16 residues. V was clipped by 5 bases and J by 7 bases; unmatched bases: 11. The CDR3 DNA reads TGTGCCAGCAGCACCCTAGGGGGACAGAAAAATTCACCCCTCCACTTT. Encoded protein: CASSTLGGQKNSPLHF. Full variable domain (rest looked up from reference TRBV11-1 and TRBJ1-6): EAEVAQSPRYKITEKSQAVAFWCDPISGHATLYWYRQILGQGPELLVQFQDESVVDDSQLPKDRFSAERLKGVDSTLKIQPAELGDSAMYLCASSTLGGQKNSPLHFGNGTRLTVT.

The chain uses TRBV23-1 and TRBJ2-1, with 10 positions matching TRBD1. TRBV23-1 is assigned to the ORF class and has an uncertain function. CDR3 length: 16 residues. V dropped 3 bases and J dropped 8; count of bases not matched to a gene: 10. CDR3 residues: CASSHDRDRGWYEQFF. The CDR3 region has the DNA TGCGCCAGCAGTCACGACCGGGACAGGGGCTGGTATGAGCAGTTCTTC.

The chain is built from TRBV9 and TRBJ2-5; 11 bases align to TRBD2. The V segment lost 3 bases and the J segment 7 bases; nucleotides outside the gene matches: 5. This CDR3 comprises 14 residues. Germline CDR1 reads SGDLS; CDR2 reads YYNGEE. CDR3 region: CASSAGTSGGTQYF. The CDR3 DNA reads TGTGCCAGCAGCGCCGGGACTAGCGGCGGGACCCAGTACTTC.

The gene calls are TRBV6-1 and TRBJ2-2; 9 nucleotides line up with TRBD1. There are 14 residues in the CDR3. CDR1 and CDR2 (germline): MNHNS, SASEGT. V dropped 10 bases and J dropped 6; count of bases not matched to a gene: 9. The CDR3 loop is CAIRQGGFAGELFF. CDR3 DNA: TGTGCCATACGACAGGGGGGGTTCGCCGGGGAGCTGTTTTTT.

This clone was detected a few times. This chain uses TRBV7-2 with TRBJ2-7; weak D call: TRBD1 (9 bases). From germline, CDR1 is SGHTA and CDR2 FQGNSA. Trimming left V 9 bases short and J 3 bases short, with 18 bases between. This CDR3 contains 14 residues. The DNA of the CDR3 is TGTGCCAGTCAGCGGGAGACAGGGGGCTACGAGCAGTACTTC. Translating it yields CASQRETGGYEQYF.

DNA of the CDR3: TGTGCCAGCAGCGGTAAGGGAGGAGGGGGCCACCTGCCTCGATACAATGAGCAGTTCTTC. It translates to CASSGKGGGGHLPRYNEQFF. The chain couples TRBV5-4 to TRBJ2-1; tentatively, D is TRBD1 (7 bases). This CDR3 contains 20 residues. The germline CDR1 and CDR2 sequences are SGHNT and YYREEE (reference sequence). V was cut by 4 bases and J by 4 bases, with 30 bases left in between.

In its sample, this clone was seen many times. The chain uses TRBV15 and TRBJ1-4; D uncertain. Looked up from germline, CDR1 is LNHNV and CDR2 is YYDKDF (reference sequence). V shed 0 bases and J shed 13 bases, with 15 bases lying between them. The length of the CDR3 is 14 residues. In nucleotides, the CDR3 is TGTGCCACCAGCAGAGATCGATCGAGTCGGGGACTGTTTTTT. Protein: CATSRDRSSRGLFF.

As concerns this clone: The sample carries other DNA sequences with the same CDR3. The chain uses TRBV6-5 and TRBJ2-7; D is ambiguous. In germline, CDR1 is MNHEY, CDR2 SVGAGI. The ends were cut back, 3 bases at V and 0 bases at J, with 9 bases in the middle. This CDR3 is built from 14 residues. The CDR3 nucleotides read TGTGCCAGCAGTTATAGGGAAGGCTCCTACGAGCAGTACTTC. This translates into CASSYREGSYEQYF.